A single sample gave rise to the 9 T cell receptor beta chains below, sequenced in a study of T cell repertoires in cytomegalovirus infection. Their cognate antigens are unknown. TCRdb passed the reads through MiXCR, listing each CDR3 protein once. In the table there are 250,000 to 300,000 distinct CDR3 sequences, around 20% of which are singletons. The material sequenced was cultured PBMCs, taken from culture after CMV antigen stimulation. The receptors derive from a human donor in good health (CMV status not recorded). Some clones in this sample may be carry-over from other donors' samples.

The chain uses TRBV6-1 and TRBJ2-1; 15 nucleotides line up with TRBD2. Germline V lookup: CDR1 MNHNS, CDR2 SASEGT. The junction had 5 bases not matched to a gene; V was cut back by 0 bases and J by 5 bases. This CDR3 region has 18 residues. CDR3 in amino acids: CASSEARTSGRADNEQFF. CDR3 coding DNA: TGTGCCAGCAGTGAAGCTCGGACTAGCGGGAGGGCGGACAATGAGCAGTTCTTC.

This rearrangement joins TRBV12-3 or TRBV12-4 to TRBJ2-2; unclear D gene. Trimming stripped 5 bases from V and 1 base from J, with 8 bases between. The CDR3 runs to 14 residues. The CDR3 spells CASSNTGNTGELFF. Written as DNA, the CDR3 is TGTGCCAGCAGTAATACGGGGAACACCGGGGAGCTGTTTTTT.

This clonotype was observed a handful of times. The chain is built from TRBV12-3 or TRBV12-4 and TRBJ2-1; possible D gene TRBD2, 5 bases. There are 16 residues in the CDR3. Trimming stripped 7 bases from V and 9 bases from J, with 25 bases between. This chain's CDR3 is CASNRASILKMGEQFF. The CDR3 bases are TGTGCCAGCAATCGGGCTAGCATTCTAAAAATGGGTGAGCAGTTCTTC.

This clonotype was observed a few times. This rearrangement joins TRBV2 to TRBJ1-4; a weak D match, TRBD1 (5 bases). The germline gives CDR1 SNHLY, CDR2 FYNNEI. CDR3 length: 14 residues. The V end was cut by 7 bases, the J end by 8 bases, with 17 bases between. CDR3 protein: CASTGGQGREKLFF. For the CDR3, the DNA is TGTGCCAGCACCGGAGGGCAGGGCCGGGAAAAACTGTTTTTT.

The chain recombines TRBV28 with TRBJ2-7; 12 positions agree with TRBD2. Germline assignment: CDR1 MDHEN and CDR2 SYDVKM. V shed 5 bases and J 7 bases; nucleotides not matched to a gene: 6. This CDR3 has 14 residues. As DNA, the CDR3 is TGTGCCAGCAGTCTTCGACTAGCGGGAGTTGAGCAGTACTTC. Protein sequence: CASSLRLAGVEQYF.

This clonotype was detected many times. The gene calls are TRBV28 and TRBJ1-2, with 9 positions matching TRBD1. The CDR3 is 14 residues long. Per the germline V gene, CDR1 is MDHEN and CDR2 is SYDVKM. V gave up 6 bases and J gave up 8 bases; unmatched junction bases: 10. CDR3 bases: TGTGCCAGCAGGATAACCGGGACAGGGAGCGGCTACACCTTC. It yields the protein CASRITGTGSGYTF.

The chain recombines TRBV10-3 with TRBJ1-2; weak D call: TRBD1 (5 bases). CDR1 is ENHRY and CDR2 is SYGVKD in the germline V gene. The CDR3 is 14 amino acids. The V end lost 6 bases, the J end lost 3 bases, and 14 bases lay between the germline ends. The CDR3 here is CAISQLTAYYGYTF. The CDR3 nucleotides are TGTGCCATCAGCCAACTGACAGCCTACTATGGCTACACCTTC.

The chain uses TRBV28 and TRBJ2-1; D may correspond to TRBD1 or TRBD2 (5 bases each). CDR1 is MDHEN, CDR2 SYDVKM, per germline. The CDR3 is 14 amino acids. With 5 bases removed from V and 2 bases from J, the gap between germline ends came to 10 bases. CDR3 region: CASSQGPTYNEQFF. The CDR3 bases are TGTGCCAGCAGTCAGGGACCAACCTACAATGAGCAGTTCTTC.

Ten or more counts support this clonotype. The chain employs TRBV4-1 and TRBJ1-1, with D possibly matching TRBD1 (6 bases). Germline CDR1 reads MGHRA; CDR2 reads YSYEKL. Trimming pared 3 bases from V and 0 bases from J, leaving 8 bases between. This CDR3 is 14 amino acids long. The CDR3 nucleotides read TGCGCCAGCAGCCAGGGGGCATTGAACACTGAAGCTTTCTTT. Its protein is CASSQGALNTEAFF.